This entry lists 6 T cell receptor beta chains sequenced from one sample in a study of cytotoxic CD8 clonotypes in ibrutinib-treated CLL. The method was immunoSEQ multiplex PCR; TCRdb's version includes in-frame clones alone and lacks a portion of them. The sample records around 310,000 clones, 70% to 80% being singletons. This specimen consisted of PBMCs, obtained before ibrutinib treatment. These receptors originate from a human donor with chronic lymphocytic leukemia.

The V and J genes are TRBV7-2 and TRBJ2-7, with 7 bases lining up with TRBD2. The V and J ends lost 5 bases and 0 bases, in that order; junction bases with no gene match: 10. Germline CDR1 and CDR2: SGHTA and FQGNSA. This CDR3 contains 16 residues. CDR3 DNA: TGTGCCAGCAGCCAGCTAGTCCGGGACTACTCCTACGAGCAGTACTTC. It specifies CASSQLVRDYSYEQYF.

The chain has TRBV10-3 and TRBJ2-7, with a weak D call TRBD2 (5 bases). V shed 6 bases and J shed 12 bases, with 15 bases lying between them. The CDR3 consists of 11 residues. Germline assignment: CDR1 ENHRY and CDR2 SYGVKD. The CDR3 coding sequence is TGTGCCATCAGCTCTAGCCTAGGAAGGTACTTC. It specifies CAISSSLGRYF.

The chain carries TRBV4-1 and TRBJ2-7, with 8 nucleotides matching TRBD1. The CDR3 is made up of 16 amino acids. V shed 4 bases, J shed 0 bases, and the junction held 8 bases outside the gene matches. Germline lookup yields CDR1 MGHRA and CDR2 YSYEKL. CDR3 residues: CASSPWDRSSSYEQYF. CDR3 bases: TGCGCCAGCAGCCCCTGGGACAGGTCGAGCTCCTACGAGCAGTACTTC.

The rearrangement joins TRBV9 to TRBJ2-7; D may be TRBD1 (6 bases). Germline CDR1 and CDR2: SGDLS and YYNGEE. V lost 0 bases and J 2 bases, leaving 15 bases between the germline ends. The CDR3 totals 16 residues. Written as DNA, the CDR3 is TGTGCCAGCAGCGTAGAAGACAGGAGAAGTCCCTACGAGCAGTACTTC. Translating gives CASSVEDRRSPYEQYF.

The rearrangement uses TRBV29-1 and TRBJ2-3; D might be TRBD2 (6 bases). Trimming pared 5 bases from V and 4 bases from J, leaving 13 bases between. This CDR3 has 13 residues. CDR1 and CDR2 from the germline V gene are SQVTM and ANQGSEA. CDR3 in amino acids: CSVWRASADTQYF. The CDR3 DNA reads TGCAGCGTTTGGAGGGCTAGCGCAGATACGCAGTATTTT.

The chain combines TRBV30 with TRBJ2-1; D may be TRBD1 or TRBD2 (7 bases each). Per the germline V gene, CDR1 is GTSNPN and CDR2 is SVGIG (reference sequence). V lost 1 base and J 1 base, leaving 23 bases between the germline ends. The CDR3 runs 19 residues. CDR3 in amino acids: CAWSGGRGAAGPSYNEQFF. CDR3 bases: TGTGCCTGGAGTGGGGGCAGGGGGGCAGCGGGACCATCCTACAATGAGCAGTTCTTC.